This T cell receptor (beta chain) was obtained from a study of shared clonotypes between healthy human individuals. Measured with immunoSEQ multiplex PCR; TCRdb has only the in-frame clones, and not every one. In the table there are about 450,000 clones, roughly 83% of which are singletons. This clone has more than one count but fewer than ten. The CDR3 runs 16 residues. Germline values: CDR1 MNHNY, CDR2 SVGAGI (reference sequence). With V trimmed by 8 bases and J by 3 bases, 16 bases remained unmatched. Sequencing was carried out using PBMCs. The chain carries TRBV6-6 and TRBJ2-7, with 7 bases fitting TRBD2. The sequence was collected from a woman in her thirties or forties in good health. Some clones in this sample may be carry-over from other donors' samples. CDR3 in amino acids: CASSGGYRATNYEQYF. In nucleotides, the CDR3 is TGTGCCAGCTCGGGGGGTTATCGAGCGACCAACTACGAGCAGTACTTC.